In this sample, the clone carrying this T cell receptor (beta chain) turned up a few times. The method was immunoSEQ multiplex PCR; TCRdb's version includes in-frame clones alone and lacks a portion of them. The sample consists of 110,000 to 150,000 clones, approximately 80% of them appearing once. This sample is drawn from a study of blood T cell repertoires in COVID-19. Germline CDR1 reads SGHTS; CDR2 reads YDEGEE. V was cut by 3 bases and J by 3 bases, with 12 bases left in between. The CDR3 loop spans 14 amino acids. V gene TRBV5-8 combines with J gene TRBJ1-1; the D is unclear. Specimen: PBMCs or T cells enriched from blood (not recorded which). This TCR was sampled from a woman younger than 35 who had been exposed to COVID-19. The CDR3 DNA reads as TGTGCCAGCAGCTCGAGTATTCGGGACACTGAAGCTTTCTTT. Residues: CASSSSIRDTEAFF.